These 7 T cell receptor beta chains came from one sample sequenced in a study of T cells expressing NK-cell markers. TCRdb reprocessed the 5' RACE reads and stores each CDR3 protein as one record, lacking DNA. Reported are some 440,000 distinct CDR3 sequences; the ten largest clones contain 1.4%. Sequencing was done on a sample of blood T cells: a sorted CD56 or NKG2C T cell subset, CD4+ or CD8+ T cells, or bulk PBMC T cells (not recorded which). These receptors were obtained from a woman in her 50s in good health.

J is TRBJ2-1 and V is TRBV28; absent DNA, TCRdb's TRBD2 call cannot be checked. The CDR3 length is 19 residues. Germline CDR1 is MDHEN and CDR2 is SYDVKM. The CDR3 here is CASNFRFGRAGVNYNEQFF.

The chain recombines TRBV20-1 with TRBJ1-5; TCRdb calls TRBD1, which cannot be checked without DNA. CDR1 is DFQATT, CDR2 SNEGSKA, per germline (reference sequence). The CDR3 has 17 residues. The CDR3 is CSAIQGRGKSVGQPQHF.

This chain uses TRBV6-1 with TRBJ2-3; TCRdb proposes TRBD1, but this gene call is untestable without DNA. Germline V lookup: CDR1 MNHNS, CDR2 SASEGT. The CDR3 covers 13 residues. This CDR3 is CASSGSGADTQYF.

This sequence joins TRBV6-4 and TRBJ1-2; TCRdb outputs TRBD1, but without DNA this stays unchecked. This CDR3 comprises 15 residues. Germline V gene lookup returns CDR1 MRHNA and CDR2 SNTAGT. The CDR3: CASSPTGTGDYGYTF.

The chain combines TRBV9 with TRBJ2-7; TCRdb lists TRBD1, though no DNA is available to test this call. The CDR3 length is 15 residues. Germline CDR1 SGDLS, CDR2 YYNGEE. CDR3 residues: CASSARTGPTYEQYF.

The chain is built from TRBV28 and TRBJ1-1. Germline CDR1 and CDR2: MDHEN and SYDVKM. CDR3 length: 13 residues. The CDR3 region is CASLRTENTEAFF.

This rearrangement joins TRBV29-1 to TRBJ2-2; TCRdb's assignment of TRBD2 cannot be checked, as there is no DNA. The CDR3 runs to 11 residues. The germline V gene has CDR1 SQVTM and CDR2 ANQGSEA. The CDR3: CGGGGTGELFF.